This T cell receptor beta chain originates from a study of response to subunit inactivated influenza vaccine. Trimming stripped 7 bases from V and 1 base from J, with 12 bases between. CDR1 KGHDR and CDR2 SFDVKD come from the germline V gene. The CDR3 sequence is 15 residues long. The study's findings and limits: That few new T cells are recruited by each seasonal influenza vaccination was the authors' suggestion.

TCRdb re-derived calls from the RT-PCR reads in MiXCR, one entry per CDR3 protein. Counted here are fewer than 350,000 distinct CDR3 sequences, around a fifth occurring once; the ten biggest clones make up roughly 10%. In the case of this clonotype: Its target is not known.

This chain links TRBV24-1 with TRBJ2-2; D might be TRBD1 or TRBD2, each matching 5 bases. The receptor was derived from a man aged 50 to 69 who received an inactivated influenza vaccine. This material consisted of PBMCs from blood, taken about 20 months after vaccination. CDR3 loop: CATRSGTENTGELFF. The CDR3 nucleotides are TGTGCCACCAGATCCGGGACGGAGAACACCGGGGAGCTGTTTTTT.